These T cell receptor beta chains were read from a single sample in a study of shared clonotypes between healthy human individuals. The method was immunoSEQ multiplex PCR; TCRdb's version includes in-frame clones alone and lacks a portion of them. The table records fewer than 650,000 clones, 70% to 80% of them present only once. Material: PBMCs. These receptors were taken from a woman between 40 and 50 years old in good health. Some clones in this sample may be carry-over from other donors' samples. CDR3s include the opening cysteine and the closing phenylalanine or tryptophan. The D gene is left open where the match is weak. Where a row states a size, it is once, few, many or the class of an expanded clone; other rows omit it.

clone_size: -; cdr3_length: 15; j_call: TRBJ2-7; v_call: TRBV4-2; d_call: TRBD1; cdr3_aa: CASSQTGTASYEQYF; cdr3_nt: TGTGCCAGCAGCCAAACCGGGACAGCAAGCTACGAGCAGTACTTC
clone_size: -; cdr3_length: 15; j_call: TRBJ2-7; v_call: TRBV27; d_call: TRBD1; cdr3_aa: CASSTRGTEGYEQYF; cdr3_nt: TGTGCCAGCAGTACCAGGGGGACGGAAGGCTACGAGCAGTACTTC
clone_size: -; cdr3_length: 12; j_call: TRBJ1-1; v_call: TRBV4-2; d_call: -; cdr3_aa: CASSQGGGTAFF; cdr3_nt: TGTGCCAGCAGCCAAGGGGGGGGGACCGCTTTCTTT
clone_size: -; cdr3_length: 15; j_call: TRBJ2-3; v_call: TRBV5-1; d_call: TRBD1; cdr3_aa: CASRAGTGATDTQYF; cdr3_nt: TGCGCCAGCAGAGCCGGGACAGGGGCGACGGATACGCAGTATTTT
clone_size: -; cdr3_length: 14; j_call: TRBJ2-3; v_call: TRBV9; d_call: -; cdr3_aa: CASSVLQSTDTQYF; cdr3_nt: TGTGCCAGCAGCGTTTTGCAGAGCACAGATACGCAGTATTTT
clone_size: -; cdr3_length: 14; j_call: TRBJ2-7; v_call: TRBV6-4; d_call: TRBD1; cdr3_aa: CASSDQDRDYEQYF; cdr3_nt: TGTGCCAGCAGTGACCAGGACAGGGACTACGAGCAGTACTTC
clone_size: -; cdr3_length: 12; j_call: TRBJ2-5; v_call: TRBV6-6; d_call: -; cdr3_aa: CASSQDYGAQYF; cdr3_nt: TGTGCCAGCAGTCAGGACTATGGGGCCCAGTACTTC
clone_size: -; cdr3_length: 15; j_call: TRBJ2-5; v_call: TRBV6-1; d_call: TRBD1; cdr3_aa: CASSEKTGGRETQYF; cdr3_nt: TGTGCCAGCAGTGAAAAGACAGGGGGCAGGGAGACCCAGTACTTC
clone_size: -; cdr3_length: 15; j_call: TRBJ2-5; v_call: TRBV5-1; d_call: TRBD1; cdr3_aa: CASSLGPRGPETQYF; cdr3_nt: TGCGCCAGCAGCTTGGGGCCCAGGGGGCCGGAGACCCAGTACTTC
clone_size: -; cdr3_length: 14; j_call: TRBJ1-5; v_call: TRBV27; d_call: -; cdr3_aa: CASSWDAGYQPQHF; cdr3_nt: TGTGCCAGCAGTTGGGACGCGGGGTATCAGCCCCAGCATTTT
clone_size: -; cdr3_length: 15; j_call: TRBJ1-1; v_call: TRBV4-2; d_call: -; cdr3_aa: CASSQEEGGPTEAFF; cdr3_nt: TGTGCCAGCAGCCAAGAGGAGGGGGGCCCTACTGAAGCTTTCTTT
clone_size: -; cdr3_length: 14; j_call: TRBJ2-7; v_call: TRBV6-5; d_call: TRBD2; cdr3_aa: CASRLAGFWSEQYF; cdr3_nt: TGTGCCAGCAGATTAGCGGGATTCTGGTCCGAGCAGTACTTC
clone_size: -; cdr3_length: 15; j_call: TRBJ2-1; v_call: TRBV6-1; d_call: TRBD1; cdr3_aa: CASTTDRALYNEQFF; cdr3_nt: TGTGCCAGCACCACCGACAGGGCCCTCTACAATGAGCAGTTCTTC
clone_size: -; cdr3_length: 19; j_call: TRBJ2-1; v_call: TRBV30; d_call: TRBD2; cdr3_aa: CAWSPTGTSGRAKWNEQFF; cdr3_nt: TGTGCCTGGAGTCCCACCGGGACTAGCGGGAGGGCCAAGTGGAATGAGCAGTTCTTC
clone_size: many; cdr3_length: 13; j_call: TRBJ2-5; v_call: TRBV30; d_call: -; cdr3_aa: CAWSRVPPETQYF; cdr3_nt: TGTGCCTGGAGTAGGGTGCCCCCAGAGACCCAGTACTTC
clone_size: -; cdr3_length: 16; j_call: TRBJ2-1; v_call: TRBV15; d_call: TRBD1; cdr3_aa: CATSLTGGAPYNEQFF; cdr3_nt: TGTGCCACCAGTCTAACAGGGGGCGCCCCCTACAATGAGCAGTTCTTC
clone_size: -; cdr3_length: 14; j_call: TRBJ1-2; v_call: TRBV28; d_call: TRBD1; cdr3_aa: CASRRQGLNYGYTF; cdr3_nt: TGTGCCAGCAGACGACAGGGGTTGAACTATGGCTACACCTTC
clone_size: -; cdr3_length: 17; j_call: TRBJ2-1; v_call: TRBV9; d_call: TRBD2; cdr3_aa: CASSVRLAQGAYNEQFF; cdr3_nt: TGTGCCAGCAGCGTTAGACTAGCCCAGGGCGCCTACAATGAGCAGTTCTTC
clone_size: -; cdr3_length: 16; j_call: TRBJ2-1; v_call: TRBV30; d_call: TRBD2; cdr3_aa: CAWSPGLAGGPDDQFF; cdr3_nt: TGTGCCTGGAGTCCTGGACTAGCGGGAGGGCCGGATGATCAGTTCTTC
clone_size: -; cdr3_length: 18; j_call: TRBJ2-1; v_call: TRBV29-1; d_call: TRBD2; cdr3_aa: CSVGASGRSPVVYNEQFF; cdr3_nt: TGCAGCGTTGGAGCCAGCGGGAGGTCCCCCGTGGTCTACAATGAGCAGTTCTTC
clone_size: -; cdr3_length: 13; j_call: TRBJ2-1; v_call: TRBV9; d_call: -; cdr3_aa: CASSVGSYNEQFF; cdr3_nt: TGTGCCAGCAGCGTCGGCAGCTACAATGAGCAGTTCTTC
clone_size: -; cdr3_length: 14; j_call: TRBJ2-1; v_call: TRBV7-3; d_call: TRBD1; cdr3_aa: CASSLRDRGTEQFF; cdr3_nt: TGTGCCAGCAGCCTTCGGGACAGAGGGACTGAGCAGTTCTTC
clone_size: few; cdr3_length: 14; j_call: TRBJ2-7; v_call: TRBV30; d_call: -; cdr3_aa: CAWSLAGWSREQYF; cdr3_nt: TGTGCCTGGAGTTTGGCGGGATGGTCTCGCGAGCAGTACTTC
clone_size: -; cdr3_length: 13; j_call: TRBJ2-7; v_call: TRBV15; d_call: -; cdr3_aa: CATSRDARYEQYF; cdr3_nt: TGTGCCACCAGCAGAGATGCCCGATACGAGCAGTACTTC
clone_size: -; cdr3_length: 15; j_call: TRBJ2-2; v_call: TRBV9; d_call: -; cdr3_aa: CASSVETTNTGELFF; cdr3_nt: TGTGCCAGCAGCGTGGAAACTACCAACACCGGGGAGCTGTTTTTT
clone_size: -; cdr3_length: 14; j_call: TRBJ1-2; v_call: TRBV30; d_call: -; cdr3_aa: CAFTGTLGDYGYTF; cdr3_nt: TGTGCCTTTACCGGGACCTTGGGGGACTATGGCTACACCTTC
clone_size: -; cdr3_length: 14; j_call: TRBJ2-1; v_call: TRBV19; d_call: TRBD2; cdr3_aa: CASSSTSVYNEQFF; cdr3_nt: TGTGCCAGTAGTTCGACTAGCGTATACAATGAGCAGTTCTTC
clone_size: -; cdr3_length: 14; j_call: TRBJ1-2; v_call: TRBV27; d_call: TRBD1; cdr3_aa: CASTRTGGDYGYTF; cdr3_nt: TGTGCCAGCACTCGGACAGGGGGGGATTATGGCTACACCTTC
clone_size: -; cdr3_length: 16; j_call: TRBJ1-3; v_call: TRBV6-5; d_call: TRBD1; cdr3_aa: CASSSGTDRDGNTIYF; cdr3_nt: TGTGCCAGCAGTTCTGGAACCGACAGGGACGGAAACACCATATATTTT
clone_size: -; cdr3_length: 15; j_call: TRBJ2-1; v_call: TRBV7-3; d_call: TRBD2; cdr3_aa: CASSLLAGGWNEQFF; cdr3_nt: TGTGCCAGCAGCTTACTAGCGGGAGGATGGAATGAGCAGTTCTTC
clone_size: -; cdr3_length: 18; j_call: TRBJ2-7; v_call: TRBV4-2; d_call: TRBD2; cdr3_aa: CASSQDVELAGTIYEQYF; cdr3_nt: TGTGCCAGCAGCCAAGATGTGGAACTAGCGGGTACCATCTACGAGCAGTACTTC
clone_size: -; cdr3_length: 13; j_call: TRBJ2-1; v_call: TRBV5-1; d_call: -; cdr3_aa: CASSLRMGSEQFF; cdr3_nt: TGCGCCAGCAGCCTCCGGATGGGCAGTGAGCAGTTCTTC
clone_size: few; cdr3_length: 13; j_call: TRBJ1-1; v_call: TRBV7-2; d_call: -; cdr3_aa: CASSFYMNTEAFF; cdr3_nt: TGTGCCAGCAGCTTTTATATGAACACTGAAGCTTTCTTT
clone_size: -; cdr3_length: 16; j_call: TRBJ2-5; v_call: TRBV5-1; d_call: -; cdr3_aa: CASSLRPQRPQETQYF; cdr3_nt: TGCGCCAGCAGCTTGCGCCCCCAGCGGCCCCAAGAGACCCAGTACTTC
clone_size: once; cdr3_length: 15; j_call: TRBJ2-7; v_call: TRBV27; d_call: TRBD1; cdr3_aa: CASSLRGQGSYEQYF; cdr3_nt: TGTGCCAGCAGTTTAAGGGGACAGGGCTCCTACGAGCAGTACTTC